The 6 T cell receptor beta chains below all came from one sample that was sequenced in a study of blood T cell repertoires in COVID-19. Here immunoSEQ multiplex PCR was the method, and the copy in TCRdb shows in-frame clones only, minus some. Here the sample spans tens of thousands of clones, 75% to 95% being singletons. Sequencing was done on a sample of peripheral blood. The origin of the receptors is a man between 60 and 75 years old with acute or convalescent COVID-19.

This clone was recorded only once. The chain is built from TRBV6-5 and TRBJ2-3, with D perhaps matching TRBD1 (5 bases). The germline V gene has CDR1 MNHEY and CDR2 SVGAGI. Trimming took 6 bases from V and 0 from J, leaving 10 bases between them. CDR3 length equals 14 residues. The CDR3 spells CASRRTHSTDTQYF. The CDR3 DNA is TGTGCCAGCAGAAGGACACACAGCACAGATACGCAGTATTTT.

This clone is a singleton in its sample. The CDR3 DNA reads TGTGCCAGCAGCCCGACAGGAGCGCTACGAGGGCAGTACTTC. It translates to CASSPTGALRGQYF. The chain uses TRBV14 and TRBJ2-7; D is possibly TRBD1 (6 bases). Germline CDR1 is SGHDN and CDR2 is FVKESK. Trimming left V 4 bases short and J 9 bases short, with 19 bases between. The CDR3 sequence is 14 residues long.

This chain links TRBV27 with TRBJ1-5, with a weak D call TRBD1 (6 bases). Trimming shortened V by 2 bases and J by 4 bases, and 12 bases separated the two germline ends. Germline V lookup: CDR1 MNHEY, CDR2 SMNVEV (reference sequence). The CDR3 is made up of 15 amino acids. The CDR3 sequence is CASSLHGQRNQPQHF. The CDR3 coding sequence is TGTGCCAGCAGTTTACATGGACAGCGGAATCAGCCCCAGCATTTT.

V is TRBV4-3 and J is TRBJ2-1; D possibly corresponds to TRBD2 (6 bases). The CDR3 sequence is 16 residues long. Germline CDR1 reads LGHNA; CDR2 reads YSLEER. V was trimmed by 0 bases and J by 7 bases, leaving 16 bases between them. The DNA of the CDR3 is TGCGCCAGCAGCCAAGAAGCCCAGCTCCGGGGGAATGAGCAGTTCTTC. Encoded protein: CASSQEAQLRGNEQFF.

V gene TRBV27 combines with J gene TRBJ1-1, with 8 bases lining up with TRBD1. Germline V gives CDR1 MNHEY, CDR2 SMNVEV (reference sequence). Unmatched junction bases numbered 16, after V lost 8 bases and J lost 5 bases. This CDR3 comprises 16 residues. CDR3 coding DNA: TGTGCCAGCTATACCATGCCAACAGGGGGAAGTACTGAAGCTTTCTTT. Its translation: CASYTMPTGGSTEAFF.

This clone was detected only once. The gene calls are TRBV7-3 and TRBJ2-1, with TRBD2 matching 12 bases. J lost 12 bases, V lost 5 bases, and 14 bases had no gene match. The CDR3 sequence is 16 residues long. The germline V gene encodes CDR1 SGHTA and CDR2 FQGTGA. The CDR3 region is CASSPGTSGPILAQFF. The CDR3 DNA reads TGTGCCAGCAGCCCTGGGACTAGCGGGCCTATTTTAGCGCAGTTCTTC.